One sample yielded the 8 T cell receptor beta chains listed below, sequenced in a study of identical twins. TCRdb re-analysed the 5' RACE reads in MiXCR, keeping a single row per CDR3 protein. This sample carries 700,000 or so distinct CDR3 sequences, roughly 8% of them seen once, and the ten largest clones take roughly 0.97%. These data were also reused for a study on yellow fever vaccine responses in identical twins.

Specimen: PBMCs. The source of these receptors is a woman aged 18-35 years in good health.

In this sample, this clonotype turned up many times. This chain uses TRBV5-1 with TRBJ2-7, with 8 bases identical to TRBD2. J gave up 2 bases and V 2 bases, and 3 bases lay outside the gene matches. Germline V gene lookup returns CDR1 SGHRS and CDR2 YFSETQ. The CDR3 covers 14 residues. CDR3 bases: TGCGCCAGCAGCTTTCGGGAGGGCCCCTACGAGCAGTACTTC. Residues: CASSFREGPYEQYF.

The genes are TRBV27 and TRBJ1-2; D may be TRBD1 (6 bases). Germline V gives CDR1 MNHEY, CDR2 SMNVEV (reference sequence). The CDR3 extends over 14 amino acids. V was cut by 2 bases and J by 2 bases, with 9 bases left in between. The CDR3 region has the DNA TGTGCCAGCAGTTTAACAGGGATAAACTATGGCTACACCTTC. It yields the protein CASSLTGINYGYTF.

This clonotype was counted between two and nine times. The rearrangement joins TRBV9 to TRBJ2-1; 7 nucleotides agree with TRBD2. CDR1 is SGDLS, CDR2 YYNGEE, per germline. The CDR3 is made up of 15 amino acids. V shed 4 bases and J 6 bases; nucleotides not matched to a gene: 10. The CDR3 is CASSPLAGRFNEQFF. CDR3 DNA sequence: TGTGCCAGCAGCCCATTAGCGGGTCGTTTCAATGAGCAGTTCTTC.

This clonotype was counted a few times. The gene calls are TRBV27 and TRBJ1-1, with 7 bases fitting TRBD1. V lost 6 bases to trimming and J lost 6 bases; unmatched junction nucleotides: 10. In germline, CDR1 is MNHEY, CDR2 SMNVEV (reference sequence). This CDR3 comprises 14 residues. The CDR3 sequence is CASSPDRYKPEAFF. CDR3 sequence (DNA): TGTGCCAGCAGCCCGGACAGGTATAAGCCTGAAGCTTTCTTT.

This clonotype was seen a handful of times. The chain recombines TRBV20-1 with TRBJ2-3; D gene uncertain. This CDR3 region has 12 residues. Trimming pared 0 bases from V and 4 bases from J, leaving 5 bases between. Looked up from germline, CDR1 is DFQATT and CDR2 is SNEGSKA (reference sequence). The CDR3, as DNA: TGCAGTGCTAGAGATTATTCAGATACGCAGTATTTT. The encoded protein is CSARDYSDTQYF.

The chain has TRBV7-9 and TRBJ1-1; D might be TRBD1 (5 bases). V was pared by 7 bases and J by 1 base, with 10 bases between. This CDR3 is built from 13 residues. The V gene's germline CDR1 is SEHNR and CDR2 FQNEAQ (reference sequence). The CDR3 DNA sequence: TGTGCCAGCAACACCGGGGCGAACACTGAAGCTTTCTTT. It specifies CASNTGANTEAFF. Full variable domain (rest looked up from reference TRBV7-9 and TRBJ1-1): DTGVSQNPRHKITKRGQNVTFRCDPISEHNRLYWYRQTLGQGPEFLTYFQNEAQLEKSRLLSDRFSAERPKGSFSTLEIQRTEQGDSAMYLCASNTGANTEAFFGQGTRLTVV.

The chain combines TRBV5-1 with TRBJ2-3; possible D gene TRBD2, 5 bases. CDR1 and CDR2 from the germline V gene are SGHRS and YFSETQ. The CDR3 covers 15 residues. Trimming pared 1 base from V and 0 bases from J, leaving 9 bases between. The DNA for the CDR3 is TGCGCCAGCAGCTTGAATACGGGAAGCACAGATACGCAGTATTTT. Residues: CASSLNTGSTDTQYF. Full variable domain (missing parts from reference TRBV5-1 and TRBJ2-3): KAGVTQTPRYLIKTRGQQVTLSCSPISGHRSVSWYQQTPGQGLQFLFEYFSETQRNKGNFPGRFSGRQFSNSRSEMNVSTLELGDSALYLCASSLNTGSTDTQYFGPGTRLTVL.

This clonotype was counted many times. This chain joins TRBV29-1 and TRBJ2-6, with TRBD1 identical over 9 bases. Trimming took 5 bases from V and 2 from J; bases not matched to a gene: 16. CDR1 is SQVTM, CDR2 ANQGSEA, per germline. CDR3 length: 19 residues. The CDR3 protein is CSVYDPATGGLAGANVLTF. The CDR3, as DNA: TGCAGCGTTTATGATCCGGCTACAGGGGGCTTGGCTGGGGCCAACGTCCTGACTTTC. The full variable domain, in which reference TRBV29-1 and TRBJ2-6 provide the parts outside the CDR3, is SAVISQKPSRDICQRGTSLTIQCQVDSQVTMMFWYRQQPGQSLTLIATANQGSEATYESGFVIDKFPISRPNLTFSTLTVSNMSPEDSSIYLCSVYDPATGGLAGANVLTFGAGSRLTVL.